This T cell receptor beta chain was captured by sequencing in a study of blood T cell repertoires in COVID-19. In the study overall: From the United States, Italy and Spain came samples of acute and convalescent COVID-19. T cells, B-cell-depleted T cells, or PBMCs supplied cDNA or gDNA.

The germline V and J ends were trimmed by 0 bases and 3 bases, with 9 bases remaining between them. Per the germline V gene, CDR1 is LNHDA and CDR2 is SQIVND (reference sequence). This CDR3 contains 14 residues. Method: immunoSEQ multiplex PCR; TCRdb's copy keeps in-frame clones and lacks some. This table has over 300,000 clones, roughly 90% appearing once. The sequenced sample consisted of peripheral blood. The genes are TRBV19 and TRBJ2-7; tentative D call: TRBD1 (6 bases). The TCR comes from a man aged 18 to 29 who had recovered from COVID-19. This CDR3 reads CASSIEQGIYEQYF. DNA of the CDR3: TGTGCCAGTAGTATAGAACAGGGAATCTACGAGCAGTACTTC. Looking up the rest from reference TRBV19 and TRBJ2-7 gives the full variable domain: DGGITQSPKYLFRKEGQNVTLSCEQNLNHDAMYWYRQDPGQGLRLIYYSQIVNDFQKGDIAEGYSVSREKKESFPLTVTSAQKNPTAFYLCASSIEQGIYEQYFGPGTRLTVT.